These 22 T cell receptor beta chains share one sample of origin, sequenced in a study of shared clonotypes between healthy human individuals. The method was immunoSEQ multiplex PCR; TCRdb's version includes in-frame clones alone and lacks a portion of them. The table has 600,000 or so clones, roughly 98% seen once. CD45RO-negative, CCR7-selected cells formed the naive CD8 fraction, which excluded terminally differentiated effector memory CD45RA+ cells. The sequenced material came from naive CD8+ T cells sorted from blood. Receptor source: a man aged 25-45 years in good health.

V is TRBV9 and J is TRBJ2-1; TRBD2 matches 12 bases. The CDR3 spans 17 residues. The V gene's germline CDR1 is SGDLS and CDR2 YYNGEE. Unmatched junction bases numbered 10, after V lost 0 bases and J lost 9 bases. CDR3 DNA: TGTGCCAGCAGCGTAGATGGACTAGCGGGGACCGGGGTTGAGCAGTTCTTC. Protein sequence: CASSVDGLAGTGVEQFF.

In the case of this clone: One end of the junction fails to match germline, which may point to a read error. V and J are TRBV2 and TRBJ1-2, with D possibly TRBD1 on 5 matching bases. Per the germline V gene, CDR1 is SNHLY and CDR2 is FYNNEI. The CDR3 length is 12 residues. This CDR3 is CASRDPLNGYIF. Written as DNA, the CDR3 is TGTGCCAGCCGGGACCCTCTGAATGGCTACATCTTC.

The chain uses TRBV14 and TRBJ2-7; TRBD2 matches at 8 bases. Trimming cost V 4 bases and J 3 bases; bases outside gene matches: 5. From germline, CDR1 is SGHDN and CDR2 FVKESK. The CDR3 contains 14 residues. The CDR3 spells CASSLAGWGYEQYF. The CDR3, as DNA: TGTGCCAGCAGCCTAGCGGGATGGGGCTACGAGCAGTACTTC. Drawing the rest from reference TRBV14 and TRBJ2-7, the complete variable domain is EAGVTQFPSHSVIEKGQTVTLRCDPISGHDNLYWYRRVMGKEIKFLLHFVKESKQDESGMPNNRFLAERTGGTYSTLKVQPAELEDSGVYFCASSLAGWGYEQYFGPGTRLTVT.

The gene calls are TRBV18 and TRBJ2-3; the match to TRBD2 covers 15 bases. This CDR3 has 15 residues. Trimming removed 3 bases from V and 6 bases from J; junction bases left unmatched: 1. Germline values: CDR1 KGHSH, CDR2 LQKENI. CDR3 in amino acids: CASSPGLAGGDTQYF. CDR3 nucleotide sequence: TGTGCCAGCTCACCGGGACTAGCGGGAGGTGATACGCAGTATTTT. Full variable domain (remainder filled in from reference TRBV18 and TRBJ2-3): NAGVMQNPRHLVRRRGQEARLRCSPMKGHSHVYWYRQLPEEGLKFMVYLQKENIIDESGMPKERFSAEFPKEGPSILRIQQVVRGDSAAYFCASSPGLAGGDTQYFGPGTRLTVL.

The chain uses TRBV4-1 and TRBJ2-1; 10 nucleotides agree with TRBD1. The CDR3 sequence is 16 residues long. Germline V gives CDR1 MGHRA, CDR2 YSYEKL. The V gene end was trimmed by 0 bases and the J gene end by 8 bases; junction bases not matched to a gene: 7. DNA for the CDR3: TGCGCCAGCAGCCAAGACTCGGGGGACAGGGGCTATGAGCAGTTCTTC. Translation: CASSQDSGDRGYEQFF.

This chain links TRBV28 with TRBJ2-1, with TRBD2 matching over 9 bases. The trim removed 3 bases at V and 15 bases at J, leaving 12 bases unmatched. CDR1 and CDR2 from the germline V gene are MDHEN and SYDVKM. The CDR3 sequence is 14 residues long. In nucleotides, the CDR3 is TGTGCCAGCAGTTTTAGCGGGAGCGGGACCCGGGGGTTCTTC. Translated: CASSFSGSGTRGFF.

This chain joins TRBV7-6 and TRBJ2-3; either TRBD1 or TRBD2 may supply D (5 bases each). The V gene lost 5 bases and the J gene lost 5 bases, with 5 bases spanning the gap. This CDR3 has 11 residues. Germline CDR1 reads SGHVS; CDR2 reads FNYEAQ. In nucleotides, the CDR3 is TGTGCCAGCAGCGGGGGAGATACGCAGTATTTT. It yields the protein CASSGGDTQYF.

This chain joins TRBV27 and TRBJ2-3, with D possibly being TRBD2 (5 bases). The germline V gene has CDR1 MNHEY and CDR2 SMNVEV (reference sequence). V dropped 0 bases and J dropped 2 bases, with 12 bases sitting between them. This CDR3 has 16 residues. CDR3: CASSLSILEDTDTQYF. The CDR3 DNA follows: TGTGCCAGCAGTTTATCGATACTAGAAGACACAGATACGCAGTATTTT.

The chain combines TRBV9 with TRBJ2-3, with 9 bases that match TRBD2. From germline, CDR1 is SGDLS and CDR2 YYNGEE. The ends lost 3 bases at V and 4 bases at J; junction bases unmatched: 9. CDR3 size: 16 residues. The DNA for the CDR3 is TGTGCCAGCAGCGATAGCGGGAGAGGGGTGGCAGATACGCAGTATTTT. Its protein is CASSDSGRGVADTQYF.

The rearrangement uses TRBV13 and TRBJ2-7; TRBD2 matches 12 bases. V shed 5 bases, J shed 5 bases, and the junction held 4 bases outside the gene matches. The CDR3 is 14 residues long. Germline CDR1 and CDR2: PRHDT and FYEKMQ (reference sequence). The CDR3 reads CASSQLAGGHEQYF. The CDR3 nucleotides are TGTGCCAGCAGCCAACTAGCGGGAGGCCACGAGCAGTACTTC.

The chain recombines TRBV18 with TRBJ1-2; D uncertain. V shed 8 bases and J shed 1 base, with 17 bases lying between them. Germline CDR1 reads KGHSH; CDR2 reads LQKENI. The CDR3 has 15 residues. The CDR3, as DNA: TGTGCCAGCCTACCGGGAACAGACTTTAACTATGGCTACACCTTC. Translated, it gives CASLPGTDFNYGYTF. The whole variable domain, filled in from reference TRBV18 and TRBJ1-2, reads NAGVMQNPRHLVRRRGQEARLRCSPMKGHSHVYWYRQLPEEGLKFMVYLQKENIIDESGMPKERFSAEFPKEGPSILRIQQVVRGDSAAYFCASLPGTDFNYGYTFGSGTRLTVV.

The chain employs TRBV7-9 and TRBJ2-7, with D tentatively TRBD2 (5 bases). The CDR3 sequence is 14 residues long. Germline CDR1 is SEHNR and CDR2 is FQNEAQ (reference sequence). V was pared by 5 bases and J by 0 bases, with 11 bases between. Written as DNA, the CDR3 is TGTGCCAGCAGCCCCTGGACTGACTCCTACGAGCAGTACTTC. Residues: CASSPWTDSYEQYF.

Only one count was recorded for this clone. J is TRBJ2-2 and V is TRBV13; possible D gene TRBD2, 5 bases. V lost 1 base, J lost 4 bases, and 10 bases lay in between. The CDR3 length is 15 residues. Germline V gene data show CDR1 as PRHDT and CDR2 as FYEKMQ (reference sequence). Written as DNA, the CDR3 is TGTGCCAGCAGCTTAGAAGGGAGTAGCACCGGGGAGCTGTTTTTT. It translates to CASSLEGSSTGELFF.

The V call is TRBV4-1, the J call TRBJ2-7; 10 bases are shared with TRBD1. CDR3 length: 16 amino acids. Germline V gives CDR1 MGHRA, CDR2 YSYEKL. V lost 3 bases, J lost 4 bases, and 9 bases stayed unmatched. In nucleotides, the CDR3 is TGCGCCAGCAGCCACAAACCGGGACAGGGGTCATACGAGCAGTACTTC. Its protein is CASSHKPGQGSYEQYF.

The genes are TRBV7-9 and TRBJ2-1; either TRBD1 or TRBD2 may fit D (5 bases each). Germline V gene lookup returns CDR1 SEHNR and CDR2 FQNEAQ (reference sequence). The CDR3 runs 11 residues. The V end was cut by 5 bases, the J end by 8 bases, with 7 bases between. The CDR3 region has the DNA TGTGCCAGCAGCCGAGGGGATGAGCAGTTCTTC. Its protein product is CASSRGDEQFF.

The rearrangement joins TRBV18 to TRBJ2-7; D gene ambiguous. Germline assignment: CDR1 KGHSH and CDR2 LQKENI. V was cut by 2 bases and J by 0 bases, with 17 bases left in between. CDR3 size: 17 residues. The CDR3 DNA sequence: TGTGCCAGCTCACCATCCTCTTACAGCACCTCCTCCTACGAGCAGTACTTC. Its protein product is CASSPSSYSTSSYEQYF.

This clone was recorded once. This chain links TRBV7-9 with TRBJ2-1, with 8 bases fitting TRBD2. CDR1 and CDR2 (germline): SEHNR, FQNEAQ (reference sequence). V lost 1 base, J lost 9 bases, and 14 bases stayed unmatched. This CDR3 has 17 residues. CDR3 sequence (DNA): TGTGCCAGCAGCTTAGTGTCGGCGGGAGGTCTATGGGGTGAGCAGTTCTTC. Translated, it gives CASSLVSAGGLWGEQFF.

The DNA of the CDR3 is TGCGCCAGCAGCTTGGGACTAGCGGGAGGGAATGAGCAGTTCTTC. As protein: CASSLGLAGGNEQFF. V gene TRBV5-1 combines with J gene TRBJ2-1, with TRBD2 matching over 14 bases. This CDR3 comprises 15 residues. CDR1 and CDR2 from the germline V gene are SGHRS and YFSETQ. J gave up 7 bases and V 0 bases, and 0 bases lay outside the gene matches. Full variable domain (rest looked up from reference TRBV5-1 and TRBJ2-1): KAGVTQTPRYLIKTRGQQVTLSCSPISGHRSVSWYQQTPGQGLQFLFEYFSETQRNKGNFPGRFSGRQFSNSRSEMNVSTLELGDSALYLCASSLGLAGGNEQFFGPGTRLTVL.

This clone was found once. The chain is built from TRBV9 and TRBJ2-7; D not certain. This CDR3 comprises 14 residues. V was shortened by 0 bases and J by 1 base, with 8 bases between the two germline ends. Germline V gene lookup returns CDR1 SGDLS and CDR2 YYNGEE. The CDR3 spells CASSVVLRSYEQYF. Here the CDR3 DNA reads TGTGCCAGCAGCGTAGTGCTAAGATCCTACGAGCAGTACTTC.

The V call is TRBV5-1, the J call TRBJ2-5, with D possibly being TRBD1 (6 bases). The length of the CDR3 is 17 residues. Trimming left V 4 bases short and J 2 bases short, with 21 bases between. Germline V gives CDR1 SGHRS, CDR2 YFSETQ. Here the CDR3 DNA reads TGCGCCAGCAGCCCGCCTATTTGGGACAAGCTTCAAGAGACCCAGTACTTC. Translated, it gives CASSPPIWDKLQETQYF. The full variable domain, rest sourced from reference TRBV5-1 and TRBJ2-5, is KAGVTQTPRYLIKTRGQQVTLSCSPISGHRSVSWYQQTPGQGLQFLFEYFSETQRNKGNFPGRFSGRQFSNSRSEMNVSTLELGDSALYLCASSPPIWDKLQETQYFGPGTRLLVL.

In this sample, this clone turned up once. J is TRBJ2-5 and V is TRBV29-1; 11 bases map to TRBD2. The trim removed 2 bases at V and 4 bases at J, leaving 15 bases unmatched. There are 18 residues in the CDR3. Germline-derived CDR1 and CDR2 are SQVTM and ANQGSEA. The CDR3 here is CSVEPLIKTSGIGETQYF. DNA for the CDR3: TGCAGCGTTGAACCGCTTATCAAGACTAGCGGGATTGGAGAGACCCAGTACTTC.

The V call is TRBV5-4, the J call TRBJ2-1; perhaps TRBD2 as D (5 bases). Germline CDR1 and CDR2: SGHNT and YYREEE (reference sequence). The V end lost 0 bases, the J end lost 8 bases, and 9 bases lay between the germline ends. CDR3 length: 13 residues. The chain's CDR3 is CASSLERDDEQFF. CDR3 bases: TGTGCCAGCAGCTTGGAGAGGGATGATGAGCAGTTCTTC.